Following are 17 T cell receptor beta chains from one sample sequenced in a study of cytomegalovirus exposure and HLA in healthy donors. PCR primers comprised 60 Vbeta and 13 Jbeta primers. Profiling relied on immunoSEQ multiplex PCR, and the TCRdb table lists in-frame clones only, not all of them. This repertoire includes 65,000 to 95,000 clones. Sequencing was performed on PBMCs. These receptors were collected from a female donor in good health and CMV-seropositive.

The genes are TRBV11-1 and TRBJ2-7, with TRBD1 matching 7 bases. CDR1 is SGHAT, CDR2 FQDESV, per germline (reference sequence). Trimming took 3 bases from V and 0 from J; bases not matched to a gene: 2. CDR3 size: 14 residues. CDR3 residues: CASSLDRLSYEQYF. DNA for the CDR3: TGTGCCAGCAGCTTGGACAGGCTCTCCTACGAGCAGTACTTC.

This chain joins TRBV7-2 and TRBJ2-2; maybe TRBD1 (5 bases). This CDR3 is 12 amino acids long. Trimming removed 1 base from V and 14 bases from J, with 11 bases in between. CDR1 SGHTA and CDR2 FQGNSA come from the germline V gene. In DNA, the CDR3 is TGTGCCAGCAGCTTAGGGACACTGGCCCTGTTTTTT. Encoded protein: CASSLGTLALFF.

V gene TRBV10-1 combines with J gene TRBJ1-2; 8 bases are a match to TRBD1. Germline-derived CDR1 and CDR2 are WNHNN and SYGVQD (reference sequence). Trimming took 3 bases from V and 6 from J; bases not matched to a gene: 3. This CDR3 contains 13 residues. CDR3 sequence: CASSESGGHGYTF. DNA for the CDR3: TGCGCCAGCAGTGAATCAGGGGGCCATGGCTACACCTTC.

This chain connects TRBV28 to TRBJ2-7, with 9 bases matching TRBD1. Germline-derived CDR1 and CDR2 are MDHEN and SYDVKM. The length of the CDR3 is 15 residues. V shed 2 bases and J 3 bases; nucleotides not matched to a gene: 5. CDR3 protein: CASSLLMTGGYEQYF. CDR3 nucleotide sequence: TGTGCCAGCAGTTTACTCATGACAGGGGGCTACGAGCAGTACTTC.

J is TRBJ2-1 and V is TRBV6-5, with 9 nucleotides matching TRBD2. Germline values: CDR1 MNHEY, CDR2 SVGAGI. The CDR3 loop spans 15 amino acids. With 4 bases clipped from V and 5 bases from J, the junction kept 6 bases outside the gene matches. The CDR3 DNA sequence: TGTGCCAGCAGTTCTGCTAGCGGGGTAAACAATGAGCAGTTCTTC. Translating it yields CASSSASGVNNEQFF.

In DNA, the CDR3 is TGCGCCAGCAGCTCTCGACTAGCGGGAGGTGAAACAGATACGCAGTATTTT. It encodes CASSSRLAGGETDTQYF. The chain uses TRBV5-1 and TRBJ2-3; 13 bases fit TRBD2. Germline V gene lookup returns CDR1 SGHRS and CDR2 YFSETQ. Trimming cost V 3 bases and J 3 bases; bases outside gene matches: 7. The CDR3 is made up of 17 amino acids.

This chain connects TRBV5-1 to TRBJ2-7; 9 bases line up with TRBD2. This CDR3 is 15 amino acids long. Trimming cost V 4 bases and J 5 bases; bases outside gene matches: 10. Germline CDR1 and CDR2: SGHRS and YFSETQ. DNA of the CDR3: TGCGCCAGCAGCGCCGGGGCTAGCGGGGCCCACGAGCAGTACTTC. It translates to CASSAGASGAHEQYF.

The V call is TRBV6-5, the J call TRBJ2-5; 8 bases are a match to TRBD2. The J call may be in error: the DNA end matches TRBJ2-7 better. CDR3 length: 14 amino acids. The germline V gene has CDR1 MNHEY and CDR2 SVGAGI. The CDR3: CASSLGGESYEQYF. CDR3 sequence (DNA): TGTGCCAGCAGTCTCGGGGGGGAAAGCTACGAGCAGTACTTC.

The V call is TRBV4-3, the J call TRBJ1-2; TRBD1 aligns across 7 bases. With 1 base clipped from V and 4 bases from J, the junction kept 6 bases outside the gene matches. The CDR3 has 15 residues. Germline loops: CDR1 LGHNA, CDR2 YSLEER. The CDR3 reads CASSQVKGARYGYTF. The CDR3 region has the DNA TGCGCCAGCAGCCAAGTAAAGGGGGCGCGCTATGGCTACACCTTC.

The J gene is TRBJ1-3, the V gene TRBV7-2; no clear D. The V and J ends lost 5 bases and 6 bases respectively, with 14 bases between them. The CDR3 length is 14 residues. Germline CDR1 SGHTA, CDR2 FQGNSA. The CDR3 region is CASSTDGKPNTIYF. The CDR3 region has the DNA TGTGCCAGCAGCACTGACGGGAAACCAAACACCATATATTTT.

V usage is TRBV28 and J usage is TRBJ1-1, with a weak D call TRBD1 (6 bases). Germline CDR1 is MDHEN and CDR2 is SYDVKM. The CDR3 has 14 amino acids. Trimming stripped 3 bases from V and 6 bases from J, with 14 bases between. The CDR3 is CASSLGRGRPEAFF. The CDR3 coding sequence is TGTGCCAGCAGTTTGGGCAGGGGCCGACCTGAAGCTTTCTTT.

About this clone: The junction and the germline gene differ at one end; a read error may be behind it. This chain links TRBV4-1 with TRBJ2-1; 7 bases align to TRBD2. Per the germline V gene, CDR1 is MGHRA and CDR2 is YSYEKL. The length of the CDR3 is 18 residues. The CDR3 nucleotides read TGCGCCAGCAGCCAACCCGGCGGAGGCGGGAGCTCCTACGATGAGCAGTTCTTC. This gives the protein CASSQPGGGGSSYDEQFF.

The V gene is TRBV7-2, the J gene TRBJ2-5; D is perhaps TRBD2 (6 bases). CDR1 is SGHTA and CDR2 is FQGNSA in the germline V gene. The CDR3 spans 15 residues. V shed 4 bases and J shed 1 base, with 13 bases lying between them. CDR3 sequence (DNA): TGTGCCAGCAGCTCGACTAGGGCCTTCCAAGAGACCCAGTACTTC. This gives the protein CASSSTRAFQETQYF.

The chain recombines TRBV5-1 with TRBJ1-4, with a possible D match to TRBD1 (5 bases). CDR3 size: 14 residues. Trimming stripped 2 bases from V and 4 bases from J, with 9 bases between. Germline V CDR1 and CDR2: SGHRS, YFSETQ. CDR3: CASSFQDINEKLFF. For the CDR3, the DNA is TGCGCCAGCAGCTTTCAGGACATTAATGAAAAACTGTTTTTT.

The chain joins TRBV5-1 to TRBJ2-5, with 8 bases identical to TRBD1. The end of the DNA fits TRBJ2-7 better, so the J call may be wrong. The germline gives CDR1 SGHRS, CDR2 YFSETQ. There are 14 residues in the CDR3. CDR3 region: CASNPGQAINEQYF. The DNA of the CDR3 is TGCGCCAGCAACCCGGGACAGGCCATCAACGAGCAGTACTTC.

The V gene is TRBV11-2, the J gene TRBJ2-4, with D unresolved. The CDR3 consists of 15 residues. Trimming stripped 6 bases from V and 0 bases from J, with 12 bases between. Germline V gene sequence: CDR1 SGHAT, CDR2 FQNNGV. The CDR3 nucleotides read TGTGCCAGCAGTTTAACCACTGGAGCCAAAAACATTCAGTACTTC. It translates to CASSLTTGAKNIQYF.

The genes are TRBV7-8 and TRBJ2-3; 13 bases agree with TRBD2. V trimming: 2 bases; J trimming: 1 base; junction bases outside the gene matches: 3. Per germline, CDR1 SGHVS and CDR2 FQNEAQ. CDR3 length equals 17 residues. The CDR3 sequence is CASSLRTSGSRTDTQYF. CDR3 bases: TGTGCCAGCAGCTTAAGGACTAGCGGGAGCCGCACAGATACGCAGTATTTT.